This T cell receptor (beta chain) was sequenced during a study of cytomegalovirus exposure and HLA in healthy donors. This clone has a handful of counts. Its antigen is undetermined. Other DNA sequences in the sample encode the same CDR3. Overall study results and limits: Reports described diagnosis of cytomegalovirus status by the classifier as highly specific and sensitive.

This table comes from immunoSEQ multiplex PCR, and its TCRdb copy is limited to in-frame clones, with some not included. The data contain 150,000 to 200,000 clones, around 80% of them seen just once; the ten biggest clones take up around 1.3%. This receptor was taken from a woman in her 30s in good health and CMV-seronegative. The sample comprised PBMCs.

CDR3 bases: TGTGCCAGCAGCTTGTCCGGCGGTGATCAGCCCCAGCATTTT. Encoded protein: CASSLSGGDQPQHF. V usage is TRBV5-4 and J usage is TRBJ1-5; D gene unclear. This CDR3 is built from 14 residues. CDR1 is SGHNT and CDR2 is YYREEE in the germline V gene (reference sequence). Trimming removed 1 base from V and 5 bases from J, with 10 bases in between. Together with reference TRBV5-4 and TRBJ1-5, the CDR3 gives the full variable domain: ETGVTQSPTHLIKTRGQQVTLRCSSQSGHNTVSWYQQALGQGPQFIFQYYREEENGRGNFPPRFSGLQFPNYSSELNVNALELDDSALYLCASSLSGGDQPQHFGDGTRLSIL.